This TCR beta chain was identified in a study of blood T cells in healthy people across ages. Study-wide results and caveats: There were more naive CD4+ cells and higher diversity in long-lived donors than in aged donors.

Trimming took 3 bases from V and 3 from J, leaving 9 bases between them. The CDR3 runs 14 residues. The V gene's germline CDR1 is SGDLS and CDR2 YYNGEE. Note on this clonotype: Its antigen is currently unknown.

A second roughly 6 to 11 cycle PCR used barcoded and J-beta primers. TCRdb re-analysed the 5' RACE reads in MiXCR, keeping a single row per CDR3 protein. The repertoire consists of around 1,000,000 distinct CDR3 sequences, with approximately 25% occurring once and the leading ten covering around 0.7%. Collection of 8.5 to 10 milliliters of peripheral blood was performed for each donor. Whenever a sample was processed, at least 6 million PBMCs were isolated. The same sample was also studied in work on T cells of mothers and their children.

Sequences were obtained from blood. The chain carries TRBV9 and TRBJ1-4; D is unclear. The TCR was taken from a girl aged 2 to 9 in good health. CDR3 nucleotides: TGTGCCAGCAGCGAAGGGATGGCTAATGAAAAACTGTTTTTT. Protein sequence: CASSEGMANEKLFF.